These 14 T cell receptor beta chains were sequenced from one sample in a study of T cell clonotyping in hematopoietic cell transplantation. Using immunoSEQ multiplex PCR, the repertoire was profiled, and TCRdb retains in-frame clones only, with some absent. In the table there are 65,000 to 75,000 clones, around 94% of which are singletons. Specimen: peripheral blood mononuclear cells. All receptors derive from a man in his forties or fifties in good health. Some clones in this sample may be carry-over from other donors' samples.

The rearrangement links TRBV25-1 to TRBJ2-5, with TRBD2 as a possible D gene (6 bases). The ends were cut back, 3 bases at V and 4 bases at J, with 9 bases in the middle. The germline gives CDR1 MGHDK, CDR2 SYGVNS. There are 13 residues in the CDR3. CDR3 nucleotides: TGTGCCAGCAGTGACGCGGGAAGAGAGACCCAGTACTTC. It translates to CASSDAGRETQYF.

The CDR3 sequence is CASSSISGREYEQYF. The CDR3 DNA follows: TGTGCCAGCAGCTCGATTAGCGGGAGGGAGTACGAGCAGTACTTC. The chain employs TRBV7-2 and TRBJ2-7; 11 bases align to TRBD2. The CDR3 consists of 15 residues. Germline V CDR1 and CDR2: SGHTA, FQGNSA. The V segment lost 4 bases and the J segment 4 bases; nucleotides outside the gene matches: 6.

This chain uses TRBV4-2 with TRBJ2-7; 9 bases are a match to TRBD2. J lost 1 base, V lost 4 bases, and 5 bases had no gene match. The germline V gene has CDR1 LGHNA and CDR2 YNFKEQ. This CDR3 is 15 amino acids long. The CDR3 coding sequence is TGTGCCAGCAGCCCCGTTGCGGGAGGGTCCTACGAGCAGTACTTC. Protein sequence: CASSPVAGGSYEQYF.

The V and J genes are TRBV13 and TRBJ2-7, with D uncertain. V shed 1 base and J shed 2 bases, with 9 bases lying between them. The CDR3 sequence is 14 residues long. CDR1 and CDR2 from the germline V gene are PRHDT and FYEKMQ (reference sequence). CDR3 bases: TGTGCCAGCAGCTTAGCGGGTCGGGCCTACGAGCAGTACTTC. As protein: CASSLAGRAYEQYF.

The chain joins TRBV7-2 to TRBJ2-1; D is ambiguous. Germline lookup yields CDR1 SGHTA and CDR2 FQGNSA. The CDR3 totals 13 residues. Trimming left V 3 bases short and J 5 bases short, with 8 bases between. The CDR3 DNA reads as TGTGCCAGCAGCTTCAGACCAGACAATGAGCAGTTCTTC. Its protein product is CASSFRPDNEQFF.

The CDR3 DNA follows: TGCGCCAGCAGCTTCGGGACAGGGGGCCTGAACACTGAAGCTTTCTTT. Protein product: CASSFGTGGLNTEAFF. The chain uses TRBV5-1 and TRBJ1-1; TRBD1 agrees at 12 bases. V shed 2 bases, J shed 0 bases, and the junction held 2 bases outside the gene matches. Per germline, CDR1 SGHRS and CDR2 YFSETQ. The CDR3 spans 16 residues.

V and J are TRBV5-6 and TRBJ1-5; D may be TRBD1 (6 bases). The V and J ends lost 3 bases and 5 bases respectively, with 15 bases between them. The CDR3 contains 15 residues. The germline V gene has CDR1 SGHDT and CDR2 YYEEEE. The chain's CDR3 is CASSWRGAWDQPQHF. For the CDR3, the DNA is TGTGCCAGCAGCTGGAGGGGGGCGTGGGATCAGCCCCAGCATTTT. Drawing the rest from reference TRBV5-6 and TRBJ1-5, the complete variable domain is DAGVTQSPTHLIKTRGQQVTLRCSPKSGHDTVSWYQQALGQGPQFIFQYYEEEERQRGNFPDRFSGHQFPNYSSELNVNALLLGDSALYLCASSWRGAWDQPQHFGDGTRLSIL.

The gene calls are TRBV10-3 and TRBJ2-7; TRBD1 or TRBD2 may be the D gene (5 bases each). The CDR3 runs to 12 residues. V lost 3 bases, J lost 3 bases, and 6 bases lay in between. CDR1 is ENHRY, CDR2 SYGVKD, per germline. CDR3 residues: CAISDGGYEQYF. Here the CDR3 DNA reads TGTGCCATCAGTGATGGGGGCTACGAGCAGTACTTC.

The rearrangement links TRBV6-1 to TRBJ2-5; no definite D call. V was clipped by 6 bases and J by 5 bases, with 10 bases between them. Looked up from germline, CDR1 is MNHNS and CDR2 is SASEGT. The CDR3 extends over 12 amino acids. DNA for the CDR3: TGTGCCAGCAGAAGGGCTGGGGAGACCCAGTACTTC. Translation: CASRRAGETQYF.

This rearrangement joins TRBV6-1 to TRBJ2-2; D is perhaps TRBD1 (6 bases). The CDR3 is 15 amino acids. The ends were cut back, 5 bases at V and 4 bases at J, with 14 bases in the middle. Germline V lookup: CDR1 MNHNS, CDR2 SASEGT. Here the CDR3 DNA reads TGTGCCAGCAGTCCGACCGGGACAACCACCGGGGAGCTGTTTTTT. This gives the protein CASSPTGTTTGELFF.

The chain carries TRBV30 and TRBJ1-3; D gene uncertain. Germline CDR1 and CDR2: GTSNPN and SVGIG (reference sequence). Trimming shortened V by 0 bases and J by 2 bases, and 5 bases separated the two germline ends. The CDR3 has 13 residues. DNA for the CDR3: TGTGCCTGGAGTGTGCGCACTGGAAACACCATATATTTT. Its translation is CAWSVRTGNTIYF.

This clone was picked up one time. The V call is TRBV2, the J call TRBJ2-7, with unresolved D. The germline V gene has CDR1 SNHLY and CDR2 FYNNEI. Trimming pared 1 base from V and 3 bases from J, leaving 16 bases between. The CDR3 runs to 16 residues. CDR3 nucleotide sequence: TGTGCCAGCAGTGAAGTTTATTTAGGGAATCACTACGAGCAGTACTTC. Its translation is CASSEVYLGNHYEQYF.

The genes are TRBV29-1 and TRBJ2-1, with 10 bases fitting TRBD2. The CDR3 spans 12 residues. Germline assignment: CDR1 SQVTM and CDR2 ANQGSEA. After removal of 7 bases from V and 9 bases from J, the junction contained 6 bases not matched to a gene. The CDR3 bases are TGCAGCGGGCGGACTAGCGGCGGTGAGCAGTTCTTC. It encodes CSGRTSGGEQFF.

V gene TRBV2 combines with J gene TRBJ1-1; 9 bases are a match to TRBD1. The CDR3 totals 12 residues. The V gene's germline CDR1 is SNHLY and CDR2 FYNNEI. The trim removed 5 bases at V and 8 bases at J, leaving 3 bases unmatched. The CDR3 here is CASSSDRGEAFF. DNA for the CDR3: TGTGCCAGCAGTTCCGACAGGGGGGAAGCTTTCTTT. Full variable domain (rest looked up from reference TRBV2 and TRBJ1-1): EPEVTQTPSHQVTQMGQEVILRCVPISNHLYFYWYRQILGQKVEFLVSFYNNEISEKSEIFDDQFSVERPDGSNFTLKIRSTKLEDSAMYFCASSSDRGEAFFGQGTRLTVV.